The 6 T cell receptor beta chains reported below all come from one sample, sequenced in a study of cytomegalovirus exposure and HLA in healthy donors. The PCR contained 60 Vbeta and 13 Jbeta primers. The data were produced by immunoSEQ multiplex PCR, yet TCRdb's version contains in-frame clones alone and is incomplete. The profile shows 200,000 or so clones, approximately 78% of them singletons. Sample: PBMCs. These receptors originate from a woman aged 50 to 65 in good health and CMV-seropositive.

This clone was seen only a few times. The CDR3 reads CASSRMEERVTDTQYF. The CDR3 DNA reads TGCGCCAGCAGCCGAATGGAGGAGAGGGTGACAGATACGCAGTATTTT. The chain is built from TRBV4-3 and TRBJ2-3; possible D gene TRBD2, 5 bases. The CDR3 spans 16 residues. Trimming removed 4 bases at V and 3 bases at J, with 17 bases between. Per germline, CDR1 LGHNA and CDR2 YSLEER.

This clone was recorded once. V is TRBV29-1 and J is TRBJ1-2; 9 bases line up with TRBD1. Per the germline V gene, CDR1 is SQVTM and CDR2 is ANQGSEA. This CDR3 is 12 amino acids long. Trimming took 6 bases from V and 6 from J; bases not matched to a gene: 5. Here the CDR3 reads CSVGGTGNGYTF. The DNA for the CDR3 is TGCAGCGTAGGCGGGACAGGGAATGGCTACACCTTC. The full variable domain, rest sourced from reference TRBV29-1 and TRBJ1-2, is SAVISQKPSRDICQRGTSLTIQCQVDSQVTMMFWYRQQPGQSLTLIATANQGSEATYESGFVIDKFPISRPNLTFSTLTVSNMSPEDSSIYLCSVGGTGNGYTFGSGTRLTVV.

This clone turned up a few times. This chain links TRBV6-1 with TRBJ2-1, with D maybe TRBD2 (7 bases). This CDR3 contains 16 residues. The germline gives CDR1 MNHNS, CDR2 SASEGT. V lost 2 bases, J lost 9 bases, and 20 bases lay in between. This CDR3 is CASSEWRGEGRSEQFF. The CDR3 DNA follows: TGTGCCAGCAGTGAATGGAGGGGGGAGGGCCGTTCTGAGCAGTTCTTC.

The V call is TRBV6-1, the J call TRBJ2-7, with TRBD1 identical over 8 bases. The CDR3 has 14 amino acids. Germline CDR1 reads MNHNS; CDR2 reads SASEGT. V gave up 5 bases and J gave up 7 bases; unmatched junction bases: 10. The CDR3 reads CASSPRTGLEEQYF. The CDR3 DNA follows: TGTGCCAGCAGTCCCCGGACAGGGTTGGAAGAGCAGTACTTC.

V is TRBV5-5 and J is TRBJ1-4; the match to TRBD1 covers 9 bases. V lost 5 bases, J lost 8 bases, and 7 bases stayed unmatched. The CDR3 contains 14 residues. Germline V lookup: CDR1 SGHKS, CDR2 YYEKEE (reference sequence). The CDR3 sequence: CASRTGQGWEKLFF. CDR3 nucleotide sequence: TGTGCCAGCAGAACGGGACAGGGATGGGAAAAACTGTTTTTT.

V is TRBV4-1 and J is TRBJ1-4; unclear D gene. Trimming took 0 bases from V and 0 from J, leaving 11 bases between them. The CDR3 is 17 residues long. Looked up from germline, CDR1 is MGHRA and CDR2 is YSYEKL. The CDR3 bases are TGCGCCAGCAGCCAAGAAAGGAGCATTGCAACTAATGAAAAACTGTTTTTT. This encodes CASSQERSIATNEKLFF.